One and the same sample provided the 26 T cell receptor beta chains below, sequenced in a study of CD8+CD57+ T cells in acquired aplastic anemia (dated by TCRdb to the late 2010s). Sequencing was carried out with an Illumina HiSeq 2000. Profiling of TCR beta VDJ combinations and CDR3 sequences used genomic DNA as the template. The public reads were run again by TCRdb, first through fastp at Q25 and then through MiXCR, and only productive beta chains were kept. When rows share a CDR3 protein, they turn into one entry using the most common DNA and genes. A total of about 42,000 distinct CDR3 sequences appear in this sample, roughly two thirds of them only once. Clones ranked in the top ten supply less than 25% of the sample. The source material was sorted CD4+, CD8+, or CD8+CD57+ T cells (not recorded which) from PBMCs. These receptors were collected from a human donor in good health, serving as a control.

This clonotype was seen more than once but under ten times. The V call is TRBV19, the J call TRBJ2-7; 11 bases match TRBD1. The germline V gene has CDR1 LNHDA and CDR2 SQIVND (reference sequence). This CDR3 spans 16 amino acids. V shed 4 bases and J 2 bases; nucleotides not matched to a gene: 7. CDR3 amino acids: CASSTPPGQGAYEQYF. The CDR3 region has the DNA TGTGCCAGTAGTACTCCTCCGGGACAGGGGGCCTACGAGCAGTACTTC.

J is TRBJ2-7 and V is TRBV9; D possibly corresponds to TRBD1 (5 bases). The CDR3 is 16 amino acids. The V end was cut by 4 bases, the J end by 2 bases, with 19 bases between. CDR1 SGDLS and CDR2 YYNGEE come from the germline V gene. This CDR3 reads CASSQEGRAGTYEQYF. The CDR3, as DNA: TGTGCCAGCAGCCAAGAAGGCCGAGCAGGGACCTACGAGCAGTACTTC. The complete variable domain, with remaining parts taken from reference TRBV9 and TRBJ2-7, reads DSGVTQTPKHLITATGQRVTLRCSPRSGDLSVYWYQQSLDQGLQFLIQYYNGEERAKGNILERFSAQQFPDLHSELNLSSLELGDSALYFCASSQEGRAGTYEQYFGPGTRLTVT.

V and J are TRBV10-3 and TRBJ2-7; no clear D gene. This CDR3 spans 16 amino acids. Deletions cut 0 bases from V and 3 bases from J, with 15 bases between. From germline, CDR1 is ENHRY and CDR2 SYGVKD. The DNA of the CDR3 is TGTGCCATCAGTGAGTCTGGTATGCGCAGGATCTACGAGCAGTACTTC. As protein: CAISESGMRRIYEQYF.

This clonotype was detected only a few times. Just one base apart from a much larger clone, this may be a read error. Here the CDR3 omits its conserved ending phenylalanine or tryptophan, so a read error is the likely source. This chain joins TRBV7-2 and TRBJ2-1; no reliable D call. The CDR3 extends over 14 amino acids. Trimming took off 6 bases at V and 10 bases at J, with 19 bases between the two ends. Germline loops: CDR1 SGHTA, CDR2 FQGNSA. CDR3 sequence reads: CASSLPDQSPEQFL. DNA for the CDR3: TGTGCCAGCAGTTTACCGGACCAAAGTCCCGAGCAGTTCCTC.

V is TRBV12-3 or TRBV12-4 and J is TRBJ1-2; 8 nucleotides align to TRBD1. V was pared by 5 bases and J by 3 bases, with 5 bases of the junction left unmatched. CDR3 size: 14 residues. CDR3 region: CASSGTGDDYGYTF. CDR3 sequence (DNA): TGTGCCAGCAGTGGGACAGGCGATGACTATGGCTACACCTTC.

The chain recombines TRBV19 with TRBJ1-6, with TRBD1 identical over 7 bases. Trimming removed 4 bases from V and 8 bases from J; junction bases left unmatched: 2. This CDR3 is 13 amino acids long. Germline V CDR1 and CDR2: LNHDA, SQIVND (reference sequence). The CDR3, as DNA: TGTGCCAGTAGTAATACAGGGGATTCACCCCTCCACTTT. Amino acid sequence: CASSNTGDSPLHF.

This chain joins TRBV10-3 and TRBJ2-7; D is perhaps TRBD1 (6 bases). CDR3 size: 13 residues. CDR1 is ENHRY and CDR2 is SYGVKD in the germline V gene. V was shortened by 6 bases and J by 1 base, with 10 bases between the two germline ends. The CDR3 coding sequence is TGTGCCATCAGCTCAGGGACATCCTACGAGCAGTACTTC. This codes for CAISSGTSYEQYF.

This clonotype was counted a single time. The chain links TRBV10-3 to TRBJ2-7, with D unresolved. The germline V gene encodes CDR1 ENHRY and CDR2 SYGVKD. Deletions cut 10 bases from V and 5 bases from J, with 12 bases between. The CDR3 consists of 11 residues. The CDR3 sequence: CATTIAHEQYF. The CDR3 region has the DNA TGTGCCACCACAATAGCCCACGAGCAGTACTTC.

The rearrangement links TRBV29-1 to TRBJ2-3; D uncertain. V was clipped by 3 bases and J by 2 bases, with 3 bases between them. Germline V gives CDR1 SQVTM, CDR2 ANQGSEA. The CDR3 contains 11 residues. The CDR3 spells CSVDPTDTQYF. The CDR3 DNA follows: TGCAGCGTTGACCCCACAGATACGCAGTATTTT.

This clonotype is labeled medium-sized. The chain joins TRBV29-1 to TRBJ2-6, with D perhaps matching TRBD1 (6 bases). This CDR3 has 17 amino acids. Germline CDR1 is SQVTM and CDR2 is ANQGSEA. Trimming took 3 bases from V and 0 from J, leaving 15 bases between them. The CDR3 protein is CSVELDSLISGANVLTF. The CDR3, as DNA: TGCAGCGTTGAGTTGGACAGCCTTATCTCTGGGGCCAACGTCCTGACTTTC. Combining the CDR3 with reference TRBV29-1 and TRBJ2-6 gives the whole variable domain SAVISQKPSRDICQRGTSLTIQCQVDSQVTMMFWYRQQPGQSLTLIATANQGSEATYESGFVIDKFPISRPNLTFSTLTVSNMSPEDSSIYLCSVELDSLISGANVLTFGAGSRLTVL.

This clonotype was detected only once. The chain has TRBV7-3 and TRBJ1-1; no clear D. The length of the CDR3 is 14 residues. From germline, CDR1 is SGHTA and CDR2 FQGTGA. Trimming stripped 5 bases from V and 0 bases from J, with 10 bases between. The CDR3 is CASSPDPMNTEAFF. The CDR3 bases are TGTGCCAGCAGCCCAGACCCAATGAACACTGAAGCTTTCTTT.

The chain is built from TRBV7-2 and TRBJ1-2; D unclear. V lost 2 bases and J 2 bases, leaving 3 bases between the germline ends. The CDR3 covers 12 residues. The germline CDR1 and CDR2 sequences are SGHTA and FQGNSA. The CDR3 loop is CASSLRNYGYTF. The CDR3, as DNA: TGTGCCAGCAGCTTAAGAAACTATGGCTACACCTTC.

CDR3 coding DNA: TGTGCCACCAGTGACGCCGGACAGAACACCGGGGAGCTGTTTTTT. Translating it yields CATSDAGQNTGELFF. The genes are TRBV24-1 and TRBJ2-2; D may be TRBD1 (5 bases). Trimming cost V 4 bases and J 1 base, with 9 bases left between them. Germline V gene sequence: CDR1 KGHDR, CDR2 SFDVKD. This CDR3 comprises 15 residues.

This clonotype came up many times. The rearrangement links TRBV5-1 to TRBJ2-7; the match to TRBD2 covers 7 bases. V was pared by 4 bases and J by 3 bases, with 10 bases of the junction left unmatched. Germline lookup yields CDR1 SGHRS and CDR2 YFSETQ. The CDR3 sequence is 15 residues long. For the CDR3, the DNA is TGCGCCAGCAGCCCGGAGAGGGGAGGGGACTACGAGCAGTACTTC. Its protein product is CASSPERGGDYEQYF.

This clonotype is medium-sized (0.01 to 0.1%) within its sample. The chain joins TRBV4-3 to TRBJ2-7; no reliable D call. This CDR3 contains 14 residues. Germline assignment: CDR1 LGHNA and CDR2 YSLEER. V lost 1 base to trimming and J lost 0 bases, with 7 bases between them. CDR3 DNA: TGCGCCAGCAGCCAAGTTCTCGGCTCCTACGAGCAGTACTTC. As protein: CASSQVLGSYEQYF.

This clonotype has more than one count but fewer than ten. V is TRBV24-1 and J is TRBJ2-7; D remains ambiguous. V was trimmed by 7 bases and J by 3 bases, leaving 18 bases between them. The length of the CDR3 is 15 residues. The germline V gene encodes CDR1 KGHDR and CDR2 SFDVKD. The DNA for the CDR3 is TGTGCCACCAGGGATCCTCGGGCTGAGGACTACGAGCAGTACTTC. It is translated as CATRDPRAEDYEQYF.

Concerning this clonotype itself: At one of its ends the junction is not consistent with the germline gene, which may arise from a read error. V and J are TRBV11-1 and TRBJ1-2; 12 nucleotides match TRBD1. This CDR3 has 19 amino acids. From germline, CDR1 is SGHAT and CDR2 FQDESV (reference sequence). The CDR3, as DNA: TGTGCCAGCAGCTTGATCCAAGAAGACGCAGGGACAGGGGGCTATGGCCACACCTTC. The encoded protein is CASSLIQEDAGTGGYGHTF.

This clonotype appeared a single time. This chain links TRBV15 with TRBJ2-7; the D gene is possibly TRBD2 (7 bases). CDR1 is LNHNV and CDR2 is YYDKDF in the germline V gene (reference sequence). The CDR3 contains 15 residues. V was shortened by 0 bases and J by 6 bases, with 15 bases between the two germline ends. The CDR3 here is CATSRDSGGYVEQYF. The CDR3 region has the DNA TGTGCCACCAGCAGAGATTCGGGGGGCTACGTCGAGCAGTACTTC.

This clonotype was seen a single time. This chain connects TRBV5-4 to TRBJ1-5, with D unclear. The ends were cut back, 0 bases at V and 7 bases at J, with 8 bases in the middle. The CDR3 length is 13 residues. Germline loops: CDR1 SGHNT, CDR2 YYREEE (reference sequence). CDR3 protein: CASSLEPGQPQHF. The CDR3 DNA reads TGTGCCAGCAGCTTGGAACCGGGACAGCCCCAGCATTTT. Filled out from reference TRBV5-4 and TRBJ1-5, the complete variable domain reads ETGVTQSPTHLIKTRGQQVTLRCSSQSGHNTVSWYQQALGQGPQFIFQYYREEENGRGNFPPRFSGLQFPNYSSELNVNALELDDSALYLCASSLEPGQPQHFGDGTRLSIL.

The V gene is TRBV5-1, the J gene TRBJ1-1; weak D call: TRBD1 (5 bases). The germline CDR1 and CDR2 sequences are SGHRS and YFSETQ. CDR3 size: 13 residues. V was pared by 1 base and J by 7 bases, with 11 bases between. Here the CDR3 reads CASSLMGGDEAFF. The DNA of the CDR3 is TGCGCCAGCAGCTTGATGGGAGGGGATGAAGCTTTCTTT.

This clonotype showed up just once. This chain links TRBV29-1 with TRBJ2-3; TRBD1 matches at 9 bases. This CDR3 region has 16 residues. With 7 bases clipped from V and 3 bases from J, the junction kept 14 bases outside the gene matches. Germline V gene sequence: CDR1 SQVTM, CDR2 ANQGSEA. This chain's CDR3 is CSARTGEGRRTDTQYF. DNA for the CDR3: TGCAGCGCTCGGACAGGGGAGGGACGTAGGACAGATACGCAGTATTTT.

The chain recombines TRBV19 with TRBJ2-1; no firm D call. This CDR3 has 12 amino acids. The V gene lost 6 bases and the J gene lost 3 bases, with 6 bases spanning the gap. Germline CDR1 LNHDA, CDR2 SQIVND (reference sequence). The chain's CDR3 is CASSPSYNEQFF. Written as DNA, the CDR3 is TGTGCCAGTAGCCCGAGCTACAATGAGCAGTTCTTC. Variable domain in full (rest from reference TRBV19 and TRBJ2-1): DGGITQSPKYLFRKEGQNVTLSCEQNLNHDAMYWYRQDPGQGLRLIYYSQIVNDFQKGDIAEGYSVSREKKESFPLTVTSAQKNPTAFYLCASSPSYNEQFFGPGTRLTVL.

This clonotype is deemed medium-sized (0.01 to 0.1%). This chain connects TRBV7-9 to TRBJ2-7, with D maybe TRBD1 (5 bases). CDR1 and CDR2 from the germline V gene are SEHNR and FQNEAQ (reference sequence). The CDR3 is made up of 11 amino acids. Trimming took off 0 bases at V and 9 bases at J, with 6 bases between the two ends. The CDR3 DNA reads TGTGCCAGCAGCTTAGCACAGGTGCAGTACTTC. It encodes CASSLAQVQYF.

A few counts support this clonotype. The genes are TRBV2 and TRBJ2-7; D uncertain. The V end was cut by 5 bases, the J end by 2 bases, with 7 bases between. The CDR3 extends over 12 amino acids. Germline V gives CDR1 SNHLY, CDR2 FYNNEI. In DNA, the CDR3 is TGTGCCAGCAGTCCTTATACCTACGAGCAGTACTTC. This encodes CASSPYTYEQYF.

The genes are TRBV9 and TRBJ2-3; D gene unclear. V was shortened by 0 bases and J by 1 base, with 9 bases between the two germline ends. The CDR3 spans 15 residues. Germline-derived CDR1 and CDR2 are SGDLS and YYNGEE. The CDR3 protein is CASSVGALGTDTQYF. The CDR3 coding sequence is TGTGCCAGCAGCGTAGGTGCCCTAGGCACAGATACGCAGTATTTT.

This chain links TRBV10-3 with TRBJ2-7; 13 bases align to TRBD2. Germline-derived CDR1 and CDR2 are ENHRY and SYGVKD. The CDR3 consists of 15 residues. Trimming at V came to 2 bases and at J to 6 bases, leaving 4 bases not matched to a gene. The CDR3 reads CAISEGLAGVGEQYF. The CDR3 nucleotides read TGTGCCATCAGTGAGGGACTAGCGGGGGTAGGCGAGCAGTACTTC.